This T cell receptor (beta chain) came from a study of metastatic and nonmetastatic thyroid tumors. In the study overall: The comparison covered peripheral blood and tumor or nodule tissue in malignant and benign thyroid patients.

In the authors' methods: Between-group CDR3 differences, defined by clinicopathological status, yielded a distant-metastasis classifier for papillary thyroid cancer. TCRdb re-analyzed the PCR reads through MiXCR. Here the V and J calls rest on TCRdb's processing, not on the authors' analysis. Of some 45,000 clones in the sample, 15% to 20% were seen once. In its sample, this clone was seen a few times. Its antigen is unidentified. Notes on the study in general: Across blood and tumor, TCR beta diversity in malignant thyroid tumors was reportedly significantly higher than in benign nodules.

Every patient underwent thyroid surgery untreated. Sequences were obtained from blood. The receptor comes from a female donor with papillary thyroid cancer or a benign thyroid nodule (not recorded which). Some clones in this sample may be carry-over from other donors' samples.

CDR3 coding DNA: TGTGCCATCAGTGAGTCCCGAGCAGGGACAGGGGATGATGAGCAGTTCTTC. Translating gives CAISESRAGTGDDEQFF. The chain employs TRBV10-3 and TRBJ2-1, with 10 bases fitting TRBD1. Germline loops: CDR1 ENHRY, CDR2 SYGVKD. J was trimmed by 8 bases and V by 0 bases; bases with no gene match: 10. The CDR3 consists of 17 residues.